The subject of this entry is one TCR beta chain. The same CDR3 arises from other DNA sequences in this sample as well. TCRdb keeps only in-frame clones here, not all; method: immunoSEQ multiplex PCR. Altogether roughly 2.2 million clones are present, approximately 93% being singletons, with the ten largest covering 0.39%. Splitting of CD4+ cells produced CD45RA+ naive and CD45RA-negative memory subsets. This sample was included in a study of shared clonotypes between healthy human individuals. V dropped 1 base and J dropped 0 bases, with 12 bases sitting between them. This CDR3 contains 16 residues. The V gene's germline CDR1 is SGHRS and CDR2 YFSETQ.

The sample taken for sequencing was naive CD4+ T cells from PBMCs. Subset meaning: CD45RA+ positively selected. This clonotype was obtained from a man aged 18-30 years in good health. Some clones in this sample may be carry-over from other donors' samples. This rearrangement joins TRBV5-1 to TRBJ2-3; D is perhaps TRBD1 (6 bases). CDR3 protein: CASSLIGGSSTDTQYF. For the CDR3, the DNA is TGCGCCAGCAGCTTGATAGGGGGATCTAGCACAGATACGCAGTATTTT.